What follows describes a single TCR beta chain. CDR3 size: 14 residues. CDR1 and CDR2 from the germline V gene are WSHSY and SAAADI. Trimming at V came to 6 bases and at J to 11 bases, leaving 12 bases not matched to a gene. These data belong to a study of blood T cell repertoires in COVID-19. Study summary: PBMCs, B-cell-depleted T cells, or T cells provided the cDNA or gDNA that made up the material.

Data came from immunoSEQ multiplex PCR; TCRdb stores just in-frame clones and leaves some out. The sample lists about 220,000 clones; roughly 85% were seen once. Sequenced: peripheral blood. V and J are TRBV10-2 and TRBJ1-5; 8 bases align to TRBD1. The clonotype originates from a man in his forties or fifties who had recovered from COVID-19. The CDR3 reads CASRATGGGTAQHF. The CDR3 nucleotides read TGCGCCAGCAGAGCAACAGGGGGGGGAACAGCCCAGCATTTT.